This T cell receptor (beta chain) derives from a study of OX40 agonist ivuxolimab in advanced cancers. Regarding the research as a whole: Ivuxolimab was an agonistic, fully human IgG2 monoclonal antibody directed against OX40 (CD134), a costimulatory receptor. In the dose-escalation cohort, roughly four fifths of patients were male, and the mean age was around 60 years, with a range of roughly 20 to 80. Of the roughly 54 dose-escalation patients, hepatocellular carcinoma was present in approximately 20, melanoma in approximately 15, renal cell carcinoma in 9 and head and neck cancer in 9. The monotherapy dose-escalation portion (N of about 47 patients) of the phase I ivuxolimab trial is reported in the paper. Patients were allowed to have had prior anti-PD-1, anti-PD-L1 or anti-CTLA-4 therapy, and 40% of the dose-escalation patients had been treated with checkpoint inhibitors. Partial responses occurred in three dose-escalation patients: two with cutaneous melanoma and one with hepatocellular carcinoma. Intravenous ivuxolimab was administered to patients every 2 weeks at six dose levels: 0.01, 0.1, 0.3, 1.5, 3 and 10 mg/kg. Peripheral TCRbeta sequencing was intended to test whether TCR sequence diversity was altered and clonal T-cell expansion was caused by ivuxolimab. The study at large found these results: In the 0.1-3.0 mg/kg groups, partial responders had among the lowest normalized peripheral clonal expansion, particularly in CD8+ T cells. Low levels of normalized T-cell clonal expansion were also seen in some nonresponding patients. After ivuxolimab, CD8+ T cells had more expanded clones than CD4+ T cells on average. Clonal expansion of both CD4+ and CD8+ blood T cells was observed from baseline to week 6 at doses 0.1 to 3.0 mg/kg. Antigen specificity was not determined for the clonally expanded peripheral T cells.

Comment on this clone: Its antigen remains unidentified. The record has no base qualities; no much larger clone is one base away.

Patients with a history of autoimmune disease or receiving systemic immunosuppression were excluded from the trial. Peripheral blood for TCR sequencing was drawn from every dose cohort at baseline, at cycle 4 day 1 and at cycle 7 day 1. Samples came from an open-label, multicenter, first-in-human phase I dose-escalation trial of ivuxolimab. The trial enrolled adults with locally advanced or metastatic head and neck squamous cell, hepatocellular, melanoma or renal cell carcinoma. CD4+ and CD8+ T cells were sorted separately from peripheral blood before TCR sequencing. For sequencing of the TCRbeta CDR3 region, genomic DNA was extracted from the sorted cells. The immunoSEQ Assay was used for sequencing of TCRbeta CDR3 regions. Imported from immuneACCESS, the table was reduced by TCRdb to in-frame sequences with V and J called. These copies leave out some clones; in studies compared against another copy, an unresolved V gene accounts for under half, and the cause of the remainder is not known. The table for this sample lists about 60,000 clones; roughly 86% of them were counted only once. The top ten clonotypes cover roughly 5% of the sample.

The sequence was collected from an adult with an advanced solid tumor such as melanoma, head and neck, liver or kidney cancer. The sequenced sample was CD4+ or CD8+ T cells sorted from blood, obtained in a trial of the OX40 agonist ivuxolimab.

CDR3 region: CASSLEAGYRTEAFF. The sequence in DNA is TGTGCCAGCAGCTTGGAAGCAGGGTATAGGACTGAAGCTTTCTTT. The rearranged segments are TRBV7-9 and TRBJ1-1, with a tentative D gene TRBD1 over 5 matching bases. CDR1 is given as SEHNR and CDR2 as FQNEAQ, both from the germline V gene (reference sequence). Trimming costs V 3 bases and J 5 bases, and their ends lie 16 bases apart. The CDR3 starts with the cysteine, ends with the phenylalanine, and has 15 residues. The CDR3 DNA has 45 bases and is translated from base 1.